This TCR beta chain was sequenced for a study of CXCR3-negative and CXCR3-positive naive CD8 T cells. Study in general: Summed over all libraries, TRB reads came to about 140 million, with about 1.5 +/- 0.3 million per library.

The method, 5' RACE with UMI labels, was used to prepare the TRB cDNA libraries. TCRdb re-called the 5' RACE reads, yielding one record per CDR3 amino acid sequence without DNA. The sample has some 150,000 distinct CDR3 sequences, and its top ten clones hold around 0.5%. Study-wide results and limits: Researchers report that CXCR3-positive naive cells carry more hydrophobic TRB CDR3s than CXCR3-negative naive cells.

The CDR3 has 16 amino acids. The germline V gene has CDR1 LGHDT and CDR2 YNNKEL (reference sequence). As regards this clonotype: Its cognate antigen is unknown.

The sequencing sample was made of naive CXCR3+ CD8+ T cells from blood. The subset here: CD45RO-CCR7+CD27+CD95- naive CD8+ T cells expressing CXCR3 (TNR3+). The chain links TRBV3-1 to TRBJ2-3; TCRdb's D call of TRBD2 is untestable without DNA. The sequence came from a human donor in good health. Some clones in this sample may be carry-over from other donors' samples. The CDR3 sequence: CASTPDYRDPTDTQYF.